This T cell receptor beta chain was captured by sequencing in a study of blood T cell repertoires in COVID-19 (dated by TCRdb to 2020 to 2022). Study-level background: Samples from collaborators originated in the United States, Italy and Spain and spanned both the acute and convalescent phases of COVID-19. The prospective study material was composed of cDNA or gDNA derived from T cells, B-cell-depleted T cells, or PBMCs. The samples were drawn from the first 160 participants of the ongoing ImmuneRACE study and from some 1,300 subjects provided by 6 global collaborators. The repertoires were released in a freely available public database intended as a resource for research on the immune response to SARS-CoV-2. A de-identified subject ID, COVID-19 status, age in years and sex were almost always included in the sample metadata. The dataset comprised deeply sampled blood TCRbeta repertoires from subjects exposed to, actively infected with, or recovered from COVID-19. Where available, HLA class I and class II types were taken from metadata supplied by the sample provider and were not determined by assay-based typing. Broad study findings and their caveats: The amount of clinical and demographic metadata varied by source and participant and was provided uncurated.

TCRbeta CDR3 regions were amplified from genomic DNA using the immunoSEQ Assay, a bias-controlled multiplex PCR. Regarding the original processing steps: The number of nucleated cells in each sample was estimated from the amplification of reference gene primers within the assay. Sequence reads were collapsed and filtered to measure the absolute abundance of every unique TCRbeta CDR3 rearrangement. Productive Simpson clonality was computed per sample as the square root of Simpson's diversity index over productive rearrangements. Imported from immuneACCESS, the table was reduced by TCRdb to in-frame sequences with V and J called. These copies leave out some clones; in studies compared against another copy, an unresolved V gene accounts for under half, and the cause of the remainder is not known. That table is the source of V, J and clone size, and D and trimming were worked out from the DNA. Present in this sample are about 190,000 clones, 80% to 85% of which were seen just once. The ten largest clones take up about 5.7% of the sample.

Regarding this clone: The antigen this receptor binds is unknown. No base quality values were provided; no much bigger clone lies one nucleotide off.

The CDR3 covers 17 residues, taking in both the cysteine and the phenylalanine. Only the CDR3 part of the read is kept: 51 bases, read in frame from the first base. CDR1 and CDR2 (SGHDT, YYEEEE) derive from the germline V gene. Clipping removes 0 bases from V and 3 bases from J, with 6 as the unmatched junction base count. Whole blood was collected in K2EDTA tubes by collaborating institutions according to the institutions' own protocols. For TCRbeta analysis, collaborator samples were shipped as frozen whole blood, as isolated PBMCs, or as DNA extracted from either sample type. The sequencing input was peripheral blood. The chain was built from TRBV5-6 and TRBJ2-1, with 10 middle bases fitting TRBD2. The TCR originated in a woman aged 40 to 50 with acute or convalescent COVID-19. For the CDR3, the sequence is CASSLVASGGFYNEQFF. At the DNA level, the sequence is TGTGCCAGCAGCTTGGTGGCTAGCGGGGGCTTCTACAATGAGCAGTTCTTC.